The present TCR beta chain was sequenced within a study of T cell changes during pregnancy in multiple sclerosis (dated by TCRdb to 2018 to 2020). A note on the overall study: In women with multiple sclerosis, the researchers looked at how the T cell repertoire shifted as pregnancy progressed.

CDR1 is given as SGHRS and CDR2 as YFSETQ, both from the germline V gene. The V and J ends are trimmed by 0 bases and 2 bases, leaving 7 bases between them. Including cysteine and phenylalanine, the CDR3 has 14 amino acids. Only the CDR3 part of the read is kept: 42 bases, read in frame from the first base. A remark on this clone: It has no known antigen specificity. The input lacks base qualities; no much larger clone sits a single base away.

The library relied on the immunoSEQ multiplex PCR assay. Here the immuneACCESS table is served through TCRdb, limited to in-frame sequences with V and J called. Missing clones are a known gap in these copies; in checked studies unresolved V genes cover under half, and the rest lacks a known reason. This sample lists around 41,000 clones; 80% to 95% were detected once. Together, the top ten hold under 0.4% of the sample. This chain joins TRBV5-1 to TRBJ2-3, with TRBD2 as a weak D call on 5 bases. The TCR sequence derives from a female donor in good health, enrolled as a control in a pregnancy study. The starting material was CD4+ T cells from peripheral blood mononuclear cells, obtained in the third trimester of pregnancy. The CDR3 protein sequence reads: CASSLGGYTDTQYF. The DNA is TGCGCCAGCAGCTTGGGCGGGTACACAGATACGCAGTATTTT.